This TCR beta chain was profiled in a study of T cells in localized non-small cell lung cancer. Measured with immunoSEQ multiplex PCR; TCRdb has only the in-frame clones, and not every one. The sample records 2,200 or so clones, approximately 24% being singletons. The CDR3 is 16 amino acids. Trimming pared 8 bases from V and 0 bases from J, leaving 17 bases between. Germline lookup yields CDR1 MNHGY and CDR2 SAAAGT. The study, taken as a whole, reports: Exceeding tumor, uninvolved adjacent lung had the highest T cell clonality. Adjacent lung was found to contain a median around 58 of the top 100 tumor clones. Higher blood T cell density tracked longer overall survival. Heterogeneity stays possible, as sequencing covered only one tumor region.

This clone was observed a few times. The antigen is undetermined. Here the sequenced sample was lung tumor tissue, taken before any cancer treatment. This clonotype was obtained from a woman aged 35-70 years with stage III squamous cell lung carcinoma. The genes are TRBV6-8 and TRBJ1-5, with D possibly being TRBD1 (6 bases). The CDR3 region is CASGQPAGYSNQPQHF. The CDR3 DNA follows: TGTGCCAGCGGACAGCCGGCCGGGTATAGCAATCAGCCCCAGCATTTT.